This passage covers 15 T cell receptor beta chains from one sample sequenced in a study of human T cells and chemical hapten exposure. Time point denoted: patch test 1, 2 weeks after DPC sensitization. This sample's treatment: therapeutic diphenylcyclopropenone sensitization with weekly scalp DPC. A single record per CDR3 protein comes from TCRdb applying MiXCR to the RACE reads. The sample shows tens of thousands of distinct CDR3 sequences, 10% of them seen only once. The input for sequencing was whole blood, taken in connection with sensitization to the hapten diphenylcyclopropenone (DPC). The origin of the receptors is a woman between 50 and 59 years old with alopecia areata. Some clones in this sample may be carry-over from other donors' samples.

V and J are TRBV7-9 and TRBJ1-4; D perhaps matches TRBD1 (6 bases). V lost 3 bases and J lost 7, with 9 bases in between. Germline lookup yields CDR1 SEHNR and CDR2 FQNEAQ (reference sequence). The CDR3 totals 13 residues. CDR3 loop: CASSFGQREKLFF. CDR3 nucleotides: TGTGCCAGCAGCTTCGGACAGCGTGAAAAACTGTTTTTT.

The table lists this clonotype with many counts. J is TRBJ2-5 and V is TRBV7-8; 12 nucleotides match TRBD2. Germline CDR1 SGHVS, CDR2 FQNEAQ. Trimming took 1 base from V and 5 from J; bases not matched to a gene: 2. The CDR3 has 15 residues. The CDR3 here is CASSLGLAGAETQYF. The DNA of the CDR3 is TGTGCCAGCAGCTTAGGACTAGCGGGAGCGGAGACCCAGTACTTC. Complete variable domain (other parts from reference TRBV7-8 and TRBJ2-5): GAGVSQSPRYKVAKRGQDVALRCDPISGHVSLFWYQQALGQGPEFLTYFQNEAQLDKSGLPSDRFFAERPEGSVSTLKIQRTQQEDSAVYLCASSLGLAGAETQYFGPGTRLLVL.

This clonotype came up a few times. V gene TRBV29-1 combines with J gene TRBJ2-2; 10 bases map to TRBD1. Trimming removed 7 bases from V and 4 bases from J; junction bases left unmatched: 3. From germline, CDR1 is SQVTM and CDR2 ANQGSEA. The CDR3 runs 13 residues. The CDR3 nucleotides are TGCAGCGCCCGGACAGGGGGCACCGGGGAGCTGTTTTTT. Amino acid sequence: CSARTGGTGELFF.

This clonotype was seen repeatedly, ten times or more. The chain carries TRBV29-1 and TRBJ2-2, with 11 bases aligning to TRBD1. The V gene's germline CDR1 is SQVTM and CDR2 ANQGSEA. The ends lost 6 bases at V and 4 bases at J; junction bases unmatched: 4. CDR3 length: 14 amino acids. CDR3: CSVTGTGGTGELFF. As DNA, the CDR3 is TGCAGCGTGACCGGGACAGGGGGCACCGGGGAGCTGTTTTTT.

The chain employs TRBV18 and TRBJ2-1, with a weak D call TRBD2 (7 bases). Germline CDR1 KGHSH, CDR2 LQKENI. There are 15 residues in the CDR3. The V end was cut by 7 bases, the J end by 5 bases, with 18 bases between. The CDR3 spells CASLSSRGADNEQFF. CDR3 nucleotide sequence: TGTGCCAGCTTATCCAGTCGGGGGGCCGACAATGAGCAGTTCTTC. Drawing the rest from reference TRBV18 and TRBJ2-1, the complete variable domain is NAGVMQNPRHLVRRRGQEARLRCSPMKGHSHVYWYRQLPEEGLKFMVYLQKENIIDESGMPKERFSAEFPKEGPSILRIQQVVRGDSAAYFCASLSSRGADNEQFFGPGTRLTVL.

The CDR3 sequence: CSAAADSYNEQFF. The CDR3 bases are TGCAGCGCGGCGGCGGATTCCTACAATGAGCAGTTCTTC. The V and J genes are TRBV29-1 and TRBJ2-1, with unresolved D. The germline V gene encodes CDR1 SQVTM and CDR2 ANQGSEA. The CDR3 sequence is 13 residues long. With 7 bases removed from V and 1 base from J, the gap between germline ends came to 11 bases.

This clonotype came up many times. This chain joins TRBV5-5 and TRBJ2-7; 13 bases are a match to TRBD2. Germline CDR1 reads SGHKS; CDR2 reads YYEKEE (reference sequence). The CDR3 consists of 15 residues. After removal of 4 bases from V and 4 bases from J, the junction contained 5 bases not matched to a gene. In DNA, the CDR3 is TGTGCCAGCAGCGCGGGACTAGCGGGATCGTACGAGCAGTACTTC. Protein sequence: CASSAGLAGSYEQYF.

This clonotype showed up many times. The rearrangement uses TRBV6-4 and TRBJ1-1; a weak D match, TRBD1 (6 bases). The CDR3 totals 13 residues. Trimming left V 5 bases short and J 1 base short, with 8 bases between. Germline CDR1 reads MRHNA; CDR2 reads SNTAGT. The CDR3 reads CASSRDTNTEAFF. Here the CDR3 DNA reads TGTGCCAGCAGTCGGGACACGAACACTGAAGCTTTCTTT.

This clonotype was seen ten or more times. The chain couples TRBV2 to TRBJ2-2; D is unresolved. V was pared by 7 bases and J by 0 bases, with 12 bases between. Germline V lookup: CDR1 SNHLY, CDR2 FYNNEI. The CDR3 consists of 15 residues. The CDR3 DNA sequence: TGTGCCAGCACGCAAGCGCTAGCGAACACCGGGGAGCTGTTTTTT. The encoded protein is CASTQALANTGELFF.

The chain has TRBV18 and TRBJ1-5; perhaps TRBD1 as D (5 bases). Germline V gene sequence: CDR1 KGHSH, CDR2 LQKENI. V lost 6 bases, J lost 6 bases, and 18 bases lay in between. The CDR3 is 15 residues long. CDR3 amino acids: CASSPPQGSGQPQHF. Written as DNA, the CDR3 is TGTGCCAGCTCGCCTCCTCAGGGATCAGGTCAGCCCCAGCATTTT.

There are a few counts of this clonotype. This rearrangement joins TRBV20-1 to TRBJ2-2; D remains ambiguous. Germline CDR1 is DFQATT and CDR2 is SNEGSKA (reference sequence). This CDR3 comprises 13 residues. The V end lost 6 bases, the J end lost 6 bases, and 14 bases lay between the germline ends. The DNA for the CDR3 is TGCAGTGCCAATAGACCTATCTCCGGGGAGCTGTTTTTT. This codes for CSANRPISGELFF.

This clonotype was recorded many times. This chain uses TRBV11-2 with TRBJ1-2; D is unresolved. The CDR3 runs 13 residues. The germline V gene encodes CDR1 SGHAT and CDR2 FQNNGV. The V end was cut by 4 bases, the J end by 8 bases, with 14 bases between. The CDR3, as DNA: TGTGCCAGCAGCTCTTTGGATCTACGCGGCTACACCTTC. It encodes CASSSLDLRGYTF. Combining the CDR3 with reference TRBV11-2 and TRBJ1-2 gives the whole variable domain EAGVAQSPRYKIIEKRQSVAFWCNPISGHATLYWYQQILGQGPKLLIQFQNNGVVDDSQLPKDRFSAERLKGVDSTLKIQPAKLEDSAVYLCASSSLDLRGYTFGSGTRLTVV.

The genes are TRBV18 and TRBJ2-7; 7 bases align to TRBD2. This CDR3 is 12 amino acids long. Germline assignment: CDR1 KGHSH and CDR2 LQKENI. Trimming cost V 1 base and J 10 bases; bases outside gene matches: 4. This chain's CDR3 is CASSPQGRDQYF. The CDR3 DNA sequence: TGTGCCAGCTCACCACAGGGGAGGGATCAGTACTTC.

This clonotype was detected many times. The chain couples TRBV9 to TRBJ2-1; no clear D. This CDR3 spans 13 amino acids. The germline V and J ends were trimmed by 4 bases and 8 bases, with 13 bases remaining between them. Germline CDR1 SGDLS, CDR2 YYNGEE. This chain's CDR3 is CASSSGRAHEQFF. CDR3 nucleotides: TGTGCCAGCAGCTCCGGCAGAGCCCATGAGCAGTTCTTC.

The J gene is TRBJ2-7, the V gene TRBV12-3 or TRBV12-4; 7 positions agree with TRBD2. Unmatched junction bases numbered 7, after V lost 5 bases and J lost 6 bases. The CDR3 covers 13 residues. Here the CDR3 reads CASSVHSGGEQYF. The CDR3 bases are TGTGCCAGCAGTGTTCATTCGGGGGGCGAGCAGTACTTC.